The clone carrying this TCR beta chain showed up just once. Per the original methods: For nucleated cells, counts were estimated from reference gene primer amplification. Produced via immunoSEQ multiplex PCR; TCRdb's table is partial and in-frame only. The V and J calls and clone size were taken over from that table, and D and trimming were inferred from the DNA. Here the sample spans about 300,000 clones, roughly nine tenths being singletons. Germline V gene data show CDR1 as MNHNY and CDR2 as SVGAGI (reference sequence). Trimming removed 6 bases from V and 4 bases from J; junction bases left unmatched: 11. The CDR3 extends over 16 amino acids. The sample belongs to a study of blood T cell repertoires in COVID-19. Turning to the study itself: Samples of COVID-19 (acute and convalescent) were obtained from the United States, Italy and Spain. T cells, B-cell-depleted T cells, or PBMCs provided the cDNA or gDNA that served as material.

Sequencing was performed on peripheral blood. This sequence was found in a man between 18 and 29 years old with active or convalescent COVID-19. The chain couples TRBV6-6 to TRBJ2-5, with 10 bases matching TRBD2. CDR3 residues: CASRSFASGGGETQYF. CDR3 DNA: TGTGCCAGCAGGTCTTTTGCTAGCGGGGGAGGAGAGACCCAGTACTTC.